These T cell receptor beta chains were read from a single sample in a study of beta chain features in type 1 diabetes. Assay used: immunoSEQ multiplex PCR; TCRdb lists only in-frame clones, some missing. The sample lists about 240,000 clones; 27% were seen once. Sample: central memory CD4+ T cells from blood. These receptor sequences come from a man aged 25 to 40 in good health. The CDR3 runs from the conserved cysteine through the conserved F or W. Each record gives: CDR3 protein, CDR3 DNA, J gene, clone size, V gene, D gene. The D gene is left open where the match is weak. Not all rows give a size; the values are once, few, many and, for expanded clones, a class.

CDR3aa: CASSSSVVRGLYF; CDR3nt: TGTGCCAGCAGCTCCTCGGTTGTCAGGGGGCTATACTTC; j_gene: TRBJ2-5; abundance: few; v_gene: TRBV7-9; d_gene: TRBD1
CDR3aa: CASSSTILEQYF; CDR3nt: TGCGCCAGTAGCTCAACGATTCTCGAGCAGTACTTC; j_gene: TRBJ2-7; abundance: .; v_gene: TRBV5-1; d_gene: .
CDR3aa: CASSLEGGPSPLHF; CDR3nt: TGTGCCAGCAGCTTAGAAGGAGGGCCTTCACCCCTCCACTTT; j_gene: TRBJ1-6; abundance: .; v_gene: TRBV7-9; d_gene: .
CDR3aa: CAWSLKGTMGYEQYF; CDR3nt: TGTGCCTGGAGTTTAAAAGGGACTATGGGCTACGAGCAGTACTTC; j_gene: TRBJ2-7; abundance: few; v_gene: TRBV30; d_gene: TRBD2
CDR3aa: CASRALKGQKNQPQHF; CDR3nt: TGTGCCAGCAGAGCGCTGAAAGGACAGAAGAATCAGCCCCAGCATTTT; j_gene: TRBJ1-5; abundance: few; v_gene: TRBV6-6; d_gene: .
CDR3aa: CAWKQRTAGDTQYF; CDR3nt: TGTGCCTGGAAACAAAGGACAGCGGGGGATACGCAGTATTTT; j_gene: TRBJ2-3; abundance: .; v_gene: TRBV30; d_gene: .
CDR3aa: CASSLRSSEQFF; CDR3nt: TGTGCCAGCAGCTTAAGGTCGAGCGAGCAGTTCTTC; j_gene: TRBJ2-1; abundance: .; v_gene: TRBV7-2; d_gene: .
CDR3aa: CASSLQSGIREQYF; CDR3nt: TGTGCCAGCAGCTTGCAATCAGGGATTCGAGAGCAGTACTTC; j_gene: TRBJ2-7; abundance: few; v_gene: TRBV5-4; d_gene: .
CDR3aa: CASSVAQEPYEQYF; CDR3nt: TGTGCCAGCAGCGTGGCGCAGGAGCCCTACGAGCAGTACTTC; j_gene: TRBJ2-7; abundance: few; v_gene: TRBV9; d_gene: .
CDR3aa: CAWSVQRGETQYF; CDR3nt: TGTGCCTGGAGTGTACAGCGGGGCGAGACCCAGTACTTC; j_gene: TRBJ2-5; abundance: many; v_gene: TRBV30; d_gene: TRBD2